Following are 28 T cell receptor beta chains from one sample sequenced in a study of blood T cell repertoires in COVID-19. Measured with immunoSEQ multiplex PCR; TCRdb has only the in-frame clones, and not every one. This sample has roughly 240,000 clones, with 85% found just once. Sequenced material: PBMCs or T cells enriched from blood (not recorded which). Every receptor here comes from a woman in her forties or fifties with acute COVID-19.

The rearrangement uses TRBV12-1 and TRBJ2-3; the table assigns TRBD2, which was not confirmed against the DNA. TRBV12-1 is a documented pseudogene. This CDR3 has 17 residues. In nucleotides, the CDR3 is TGTGCCAGCAGCACGGGACTAGCGGGGGGGCCGACAGATACGCAGTATTTT. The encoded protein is CASSTGLAGGPTDTQYF.

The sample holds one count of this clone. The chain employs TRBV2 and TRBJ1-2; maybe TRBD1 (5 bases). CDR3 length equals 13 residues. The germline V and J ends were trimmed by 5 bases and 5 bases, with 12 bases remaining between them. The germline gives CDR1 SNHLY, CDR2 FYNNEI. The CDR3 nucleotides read TGTGCCAGCAGTCCCAGGGTAGGGTATGGCTACACCTTC. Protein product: CASSPRVGYGYTF.

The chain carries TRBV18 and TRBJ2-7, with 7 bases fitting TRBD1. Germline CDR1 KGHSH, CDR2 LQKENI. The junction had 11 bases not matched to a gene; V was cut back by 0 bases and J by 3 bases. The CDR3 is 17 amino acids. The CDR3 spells CASSPPIQGSAFYEQYF. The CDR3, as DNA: TGTGCCAGCTCACCACCGATACAGGGGTCGGCCTTCTACGAGCAGTACTTC.

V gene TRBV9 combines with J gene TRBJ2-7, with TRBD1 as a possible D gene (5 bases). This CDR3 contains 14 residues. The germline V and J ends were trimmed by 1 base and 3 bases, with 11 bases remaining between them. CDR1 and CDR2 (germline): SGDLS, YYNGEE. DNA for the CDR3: TGTGCCAGCAGCGTACAGGGTGGGGACTACGAGCAGTACTTC. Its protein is CASSVQGGDYEQYF.

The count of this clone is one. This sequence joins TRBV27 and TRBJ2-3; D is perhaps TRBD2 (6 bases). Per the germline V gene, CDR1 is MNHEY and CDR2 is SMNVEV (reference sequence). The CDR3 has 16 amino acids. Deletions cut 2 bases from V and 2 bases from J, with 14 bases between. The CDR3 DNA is TGTGCCAGCAGTTTAATGGGACTCAGCATCACAGATACGCAGTATTTT. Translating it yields CASSLMGLSITDTQYF.

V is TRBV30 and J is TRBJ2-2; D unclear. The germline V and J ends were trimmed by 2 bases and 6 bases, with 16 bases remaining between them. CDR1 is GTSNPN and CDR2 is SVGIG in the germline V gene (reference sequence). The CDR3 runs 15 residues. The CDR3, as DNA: TGTGCCTGGAGTAACTCCGGGTGGGTTGCCGGGGAGCTGTTTTTT. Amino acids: CAWSNSGWVAGELFF.

The CDR3 sequence: CASSLGRVVGGELFF. The CDR3 nucleotides read TGTGCCAGCAGTTTAGGCAGGGTAGTTGGCGGGGAGCTGTTTTTT. The chain carries TRBV6-5 and TRBJ2-2; maybe TRBD1 (5 bases). The CDR3 totals 15 residues. The V gene's germline CDR1 is MNHEY and CDR2 SVGAGI. Trimming stripped 4 bases from V and 7 bases from J, with 16 bases between.

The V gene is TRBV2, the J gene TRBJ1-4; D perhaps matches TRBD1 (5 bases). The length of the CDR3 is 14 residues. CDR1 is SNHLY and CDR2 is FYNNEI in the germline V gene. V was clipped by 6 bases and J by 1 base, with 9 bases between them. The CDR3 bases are TGTGCCAGCAGGAACGGGGGAACTAATGAAAAACTGTTTTTT. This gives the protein CASRNGGTNEKLFF.

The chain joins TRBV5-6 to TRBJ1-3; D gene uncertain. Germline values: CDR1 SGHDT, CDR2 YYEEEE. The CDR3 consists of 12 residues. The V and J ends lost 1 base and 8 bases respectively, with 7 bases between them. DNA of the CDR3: TGTGCCAGCAGCTTGTCGGGGTACACCATATATTTT. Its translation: CASSLSGYTIYF.

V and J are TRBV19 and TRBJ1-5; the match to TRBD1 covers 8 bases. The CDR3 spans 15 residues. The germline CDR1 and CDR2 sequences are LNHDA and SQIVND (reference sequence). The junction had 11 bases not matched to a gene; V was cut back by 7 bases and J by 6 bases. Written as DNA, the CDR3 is TGTGCCAGTAAGCCGGACAGGGTGCTAGGTCAGCCCCAGCATTTT. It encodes CASKPDRVLGQPQHF.

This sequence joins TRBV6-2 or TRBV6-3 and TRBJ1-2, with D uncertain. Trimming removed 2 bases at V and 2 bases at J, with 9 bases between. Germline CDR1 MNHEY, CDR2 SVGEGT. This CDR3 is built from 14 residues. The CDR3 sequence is CASSYGPGNYGYTF. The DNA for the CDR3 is TGTGCCAGCAGTTACGGACCGGGGAACTATGGCTACACCTTC.

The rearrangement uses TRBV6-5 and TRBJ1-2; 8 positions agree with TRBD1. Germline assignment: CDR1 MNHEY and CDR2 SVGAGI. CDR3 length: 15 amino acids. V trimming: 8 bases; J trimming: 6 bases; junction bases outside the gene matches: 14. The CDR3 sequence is CASSFQGAFGDGYTF. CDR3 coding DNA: TGTGCCAGCTCCTTCCAGGGGGCATTTGGTGATGGCTACACCTTC.

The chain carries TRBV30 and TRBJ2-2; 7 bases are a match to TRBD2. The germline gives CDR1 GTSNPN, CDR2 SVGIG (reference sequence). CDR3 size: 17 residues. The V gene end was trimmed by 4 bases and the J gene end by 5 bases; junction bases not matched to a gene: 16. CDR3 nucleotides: TGTGCCTGGACCCAACTGGGAGGGGTCCGCCTGACCGGGGAGCTGTTTTTT. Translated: CAWTQLGGVRLTGELFF.

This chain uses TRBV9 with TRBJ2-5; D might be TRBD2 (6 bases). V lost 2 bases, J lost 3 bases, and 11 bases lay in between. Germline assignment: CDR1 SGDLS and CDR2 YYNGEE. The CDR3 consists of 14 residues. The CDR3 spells CASSVAGTEETQYF. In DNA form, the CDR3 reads TGTGCCAGCAGCGTCGCGGGAACAGAAGAGACCCAGTACTTC.

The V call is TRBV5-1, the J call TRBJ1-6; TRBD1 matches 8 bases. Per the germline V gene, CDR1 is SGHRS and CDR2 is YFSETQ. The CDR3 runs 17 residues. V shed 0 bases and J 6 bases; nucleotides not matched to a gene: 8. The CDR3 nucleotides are TGCGCCAGCAGCTTGGCACCGACAGGGGCGTCTAATTCACCCCTCCACTTT. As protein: CASSLAPTGASNSPLHF. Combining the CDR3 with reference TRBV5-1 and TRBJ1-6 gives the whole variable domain KAGVTQTPRYLIKTRGQQVTLSCSPISGHRSVSWYQQTPGQGLQFLFEYFSETQRNKGNFPGRFSGRQFSNSRSEMNVSTLELGDSALYLCASSLAPTGASNSPLHFGNGTRLTVT.

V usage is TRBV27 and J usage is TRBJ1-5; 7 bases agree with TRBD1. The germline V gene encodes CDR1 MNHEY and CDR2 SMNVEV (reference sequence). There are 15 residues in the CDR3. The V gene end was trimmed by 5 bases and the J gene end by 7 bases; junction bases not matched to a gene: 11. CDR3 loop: CASSANRGYGQPQHF. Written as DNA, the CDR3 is TGTGCCAGCAGTGCCAACAGGGGCTACGGCCAGCCCCAGCATTTT.

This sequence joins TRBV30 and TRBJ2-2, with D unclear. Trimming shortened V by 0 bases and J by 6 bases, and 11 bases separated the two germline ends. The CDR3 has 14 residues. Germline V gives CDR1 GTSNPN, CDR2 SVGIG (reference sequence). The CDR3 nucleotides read TGTGCCTGGAGTGTCCGGTTGGGCGCCGGGGAGCTGTTTTTT. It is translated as CAWSVRLGAGELFF. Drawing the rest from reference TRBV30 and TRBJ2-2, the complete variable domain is SQTIHQWPATLVQPVGSPLSLECTVEGTSNPNLYWYRQAAGRGLQLLFYSVGIGQISSEVPQNLSASRPQDRQFILSSKKLLLSDSGFYLCAWSVRLGAGELFFGEGSRLTVL.

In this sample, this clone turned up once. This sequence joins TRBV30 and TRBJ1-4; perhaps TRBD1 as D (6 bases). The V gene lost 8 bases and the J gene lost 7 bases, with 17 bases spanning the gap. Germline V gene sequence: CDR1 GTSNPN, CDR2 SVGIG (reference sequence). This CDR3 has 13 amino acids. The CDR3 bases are TGTGCCGCTGGCCAAAACAGGGCTGAAAAACTGTTTTTT. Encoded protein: CAAGQNRAEKLFF. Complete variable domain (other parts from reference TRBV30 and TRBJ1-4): SQTIHQWPATLVQPVGSPLSLECTVEGTSNPNLYWYRQAAGRGLQLLFYSVGIGQISSEVPQNLSASRPQDRQFILSSKKLLLSDSGFYLCAAGQNRAEKLFFGSGTQLSVL.

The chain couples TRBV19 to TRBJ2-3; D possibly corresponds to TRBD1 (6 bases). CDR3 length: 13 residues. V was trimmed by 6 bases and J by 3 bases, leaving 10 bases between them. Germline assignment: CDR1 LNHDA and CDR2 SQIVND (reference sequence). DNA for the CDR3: TGTGCCAGTAGGCCAACAGGGACAGATACGCAGTATTTT. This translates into CASRPTGTDTQYF.

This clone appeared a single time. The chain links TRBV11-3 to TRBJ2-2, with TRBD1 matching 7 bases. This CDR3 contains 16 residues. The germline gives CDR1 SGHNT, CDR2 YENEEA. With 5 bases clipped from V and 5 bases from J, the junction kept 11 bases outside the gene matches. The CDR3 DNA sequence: TGTGCCAGCAGCCCCAGTACGGGACAGAGAACCGGGGAGCTGTTTTTT. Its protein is CASSPSTGQRTGELFF.

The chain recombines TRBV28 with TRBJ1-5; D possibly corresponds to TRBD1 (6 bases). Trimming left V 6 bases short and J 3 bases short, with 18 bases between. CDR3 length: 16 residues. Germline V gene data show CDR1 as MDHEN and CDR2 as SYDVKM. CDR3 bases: TGTGCCAGCAGCACCTCAGGGGCCCCTTACAATCAGCCCCAGCATTTT. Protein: CASSTSGAPYNQPQHF.

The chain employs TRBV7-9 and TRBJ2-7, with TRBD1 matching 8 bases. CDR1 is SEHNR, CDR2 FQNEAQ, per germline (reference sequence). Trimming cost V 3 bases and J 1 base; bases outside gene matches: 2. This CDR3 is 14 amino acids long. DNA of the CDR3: TGTGCCAGCAGCTTGGACAGGGTTTCCTACGAGCAGTACTTC. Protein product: CASSLDRVSYEQYF.

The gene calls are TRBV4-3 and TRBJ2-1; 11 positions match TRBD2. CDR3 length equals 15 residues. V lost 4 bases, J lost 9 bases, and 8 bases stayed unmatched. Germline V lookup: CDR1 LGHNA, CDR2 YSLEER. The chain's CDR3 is CASSPLAGGPGEQFF. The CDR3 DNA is TGCGCCAGCAGCCCCTTAGCGGGGGGGCCCGGTGAGCAGTTCTTC.

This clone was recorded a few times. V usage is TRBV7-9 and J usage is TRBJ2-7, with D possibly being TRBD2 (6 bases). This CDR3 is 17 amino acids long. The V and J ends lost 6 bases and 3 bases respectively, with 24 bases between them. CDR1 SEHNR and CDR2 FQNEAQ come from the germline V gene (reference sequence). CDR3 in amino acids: CASRKTSFTGGYYEQYF. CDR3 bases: TGTGCCAGCAGAAAAACTTCCTTTACCGGGGGTTACTACGAGCAGTACTTC.

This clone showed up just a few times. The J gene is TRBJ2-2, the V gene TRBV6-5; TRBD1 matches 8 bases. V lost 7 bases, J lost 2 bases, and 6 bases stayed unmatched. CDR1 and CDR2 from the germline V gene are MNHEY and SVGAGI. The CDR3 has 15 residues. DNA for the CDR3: TGTGCCAGCATGCCGACAGGGGTAAACACCGGGGAGCTGTTTTTT. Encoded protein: CASMPTGVNTGELFF.

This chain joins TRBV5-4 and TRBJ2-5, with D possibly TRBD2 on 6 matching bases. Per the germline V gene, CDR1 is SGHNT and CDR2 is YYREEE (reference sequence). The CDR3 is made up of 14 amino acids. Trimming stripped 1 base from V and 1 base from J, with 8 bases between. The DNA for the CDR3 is TGTGCCAGCAGCTTGAGCGGGCTCCAAGAGACCCAGTACTTC. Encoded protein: CASSLSGLQETQYF.

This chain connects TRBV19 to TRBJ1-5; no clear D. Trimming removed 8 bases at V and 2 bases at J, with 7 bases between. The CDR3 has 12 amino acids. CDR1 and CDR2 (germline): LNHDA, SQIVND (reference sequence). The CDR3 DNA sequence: TGTGCCAGTGAGGGTGGCAATCAGCCCCAGCATTTT. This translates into CASEGGNQPQHF.

For the CDR3, the DNA is TGTGCCTCGGTAAAAGGGCCTGCGGGGGGAAACACCATATATTTT. Protein product: CASVKGPAGGNTIYF. The chain joins TRBV6-5 to TRBJ1-3; D call uncertain. V was shortened by 11 bases and J by 4 bases, with 21 bases between the two germline ends. The CDR3 length is 15 residues. Germline CDR1 reads MNHEY; CDR2 reads SVGAGI.